This T cell receptor beta chain was identified during a study of sequential checkpoint blockade in melanoma. Study details: First-line arms were nivolumab then ipilimumab, or the reverse, randomized 1:1. Maintenance nivolumab came after either treatment sequence.

Data came from immunoSEQ multiplex PCR; TCRdb stores just in-frame clones and leaves some out. Of about 18,000 clones listed, roughly 61% are singletons. The germline V gene has CDR1 LNHDA and CDR2 SQIVND (reference sequence). There are 18 residues in the CDR3. Trimming stripped 3 bases from V and 1 base from J, with 21 bases between. Treatment meaning: randomized to nivolumab then ipilimumab (arm A) or the reverse (arm B). PBMC sorting kept live CD3+CD8+ cells without CD19 or CD56. This material consisted of CD8+ T cells sorted from blood (inferred from file names), taken from a patient given nivolumab and ipilimumab in sequence. The TCR sequence derives from a human donor with melanoma. The chain carries TRBV19 and TRBJ1-1; the D is unclear. The CDR3 reads CASSIPSARLIGNTEAFF. CDR3 coding DNA: TGTGCCAGTAGTATCCCCTCGGCCAGGTTGATTGGGAACACTGAAGCTTTCTTT.